These T cell receptor beta chains were read from a single sample in a study of cytomegalovirus exposure and HLA in healthy donors. Only in-frame clones appear in the TCRdb table, and some are missing; sequencing was by immunoSEQ multiplex PCR. This table holds around 150,000 clones. Source material: PBMCs. Every receptor here comes from a man aged 40-50 years in good health and CMV-seronegative. Both conserved end residues are part of each CDR3.

TRBJ1-4 | TRBV15 | CATSREGGPRANEKLFF
TRBJ2-7 | TRBV6-1 | CASRDRGVYEQYF
TRBJ1-2 | TRBV6-1 | CASSLQATNYGYTF
TRBJ1-3 | TRBV7-9 | CASSLAGEGTIYF
TRBJ2-3 | TRBV27 | CASRFSGGSQYF
TRBJ1-1 | TRBV11-2 | CASSSQGNTEAFF
TRBJ2-1 | TRBV5-1 | CASSFRTVRSSYNEQFF
TRBJ1-4 | TRBV7-9 | CASSLAWDRGNEKLFF
TRBJ2-7 | TRBV9 | CASSVGDSLHEQYF
TRBJ2-2 | TRBV6-1 | CASSEGTGLIGTGELFF
TRBJ1-2 | TRBV2 | CASSEAIGTVGGYTF
TRBJ1-4 | TRBV6-5 | CASSPTAGDEKLFF
. | TRBV6-5 | CASTPPSSYEQYF
TRBJ2-3 | TRBV7-8 | CASSLSAGGITDTQYF
TRBJ1-1 | TRBV7-3 | CASKMDSMNTEAFF
TRBJ1-2 | TRBV5-5 | CASSLEGQGLRTF
TRBJ1-2 | TRBV19 | CASSIWQGLRYGYTF
TRBJ2-1 | TRBV7-3 | CASSLTGLAGGNNEQFF
TRBJ2-5 | TRBV5-1 | CASSRGTSGKETQYF
TRBJ2-3 | TRBV7-2 | CASSYQVTGKGTDTQYF
TRBJ1-1 | TRBV7-8 | CASSFGQRNTEAFF
TRBJ1-5 | TRBV6-5 | CASSYSAVNNQPQHF
TRBJ1-2 | TRBV10-3 | CAISGALGAGSRGYTF
TRBJ1-2 | TRBV19 | CASSDAGGTNYGYTF
TRBJ1-2 | TRBV5-4 | CASRDQGAQYGYTF
TRBJ2-7 | TRBV11-2 | CASSLWGREQYF
TRBJ2-7 | TRBV5-1 | CASSLGTGAYEQYF
TRBJ1-2 | TRBV7-3 | CASSAPGQGVGYTF
TRBJ2-7 | TRBV19 | CASSIRDRAIEQYF
TRBJ1-2 | TRBV10-3 | CAISESREGGYTF
TRBJ2-5 | TRBV6-5 | CASSYSSLQETQYF
TRBJ2-7 | TRBV5-8 | CASSFGGPYERYF
TRBJ1-4 | TRBV5-6 | CASSLIREFATNEKLFF
TRBJ1-1 | TRBV7-2 | CASSLSAQGNTEAFF
TRBJ2-1 | TRBV6-1 | CASSGKAGRSYNEQFF
TRBJ2-3 | TRBV7-2 | CASSLSRGQDTQYF
TRBJ1-4 | TRBV6-5 | CASSYSQGEKLFF
TRBJ2-6 | TRBV7-2 | CASSFIDSGANVLTF
TRBJ2-1 | TRBV11-2 | CASSLVAGVYNEQFF
TRBJ2-5 | TRBV11-1 | CASSPSVGGSVWETQYF
TRBJ2-5 | TRBV9 | CASSDSMMETQYF
TRBJ1-3 | TRBV10-3 | CAISGQGAISSGNTIYF
TRBJ1-5 | TRBV4-2 | CASSQDPGQVGNQPQHF
TRBJ2-6 | TRBV5-1 | CASSLGAGANVLTF
TRBJ2-2 | TRBV11-1 | CASSAGQGTGELFF
TRBJ2-7 | TRBV7-3 | CASSLWPGGSYEQYF
TRBJ1-4 | TRBV9 | CASSVGGKEKLFF
TRBJ2-2 | TRBV29-1 | CSAERQANTGELFF
TRBJ1-1 | TRBV11-2 | CASSLAGYEAFF
TRBJ2-7 | TRBV4-3 | CASSQVRGNEQYF
TRBJ1-2 | TRBV28 | CASSLGRDGGYTF
TRBJ2-3 | TRBV9 | CASRSGSEDTQYF
TRBJ1-2 | TRBV7-3 | CASSPGTGIDGYTF
TRBJ2-3 | TRBV5-6 | CATRRGALEDTQYF
TRBJ1-1 | TRBV4-2 | CASSQEGTGGYTEAFF
TRBJ1-6 | TRBV7-8 | CASRRGLDSPLHF